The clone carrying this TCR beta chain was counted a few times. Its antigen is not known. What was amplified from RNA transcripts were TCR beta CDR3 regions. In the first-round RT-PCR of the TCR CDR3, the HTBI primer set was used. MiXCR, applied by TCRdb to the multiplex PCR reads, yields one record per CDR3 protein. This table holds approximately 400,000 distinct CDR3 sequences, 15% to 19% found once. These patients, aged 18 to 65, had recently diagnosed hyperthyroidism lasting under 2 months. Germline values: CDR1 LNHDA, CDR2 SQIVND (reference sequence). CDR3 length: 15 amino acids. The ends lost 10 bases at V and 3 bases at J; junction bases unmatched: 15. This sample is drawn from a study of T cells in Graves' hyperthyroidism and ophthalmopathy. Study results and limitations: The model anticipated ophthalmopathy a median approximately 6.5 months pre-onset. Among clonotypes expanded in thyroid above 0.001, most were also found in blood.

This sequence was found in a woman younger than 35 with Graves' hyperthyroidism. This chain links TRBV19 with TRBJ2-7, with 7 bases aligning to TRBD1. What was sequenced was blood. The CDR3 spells CATPRGREPCYEQYF. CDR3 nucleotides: TGTGCCACTCCAAGGGGGCGAGAGCCCTGCTACGAGCAGTACTTC. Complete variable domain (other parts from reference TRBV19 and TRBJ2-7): DGGITQSPKYLFRKEGQNVTLSCEQNLNHDAMYWYRQDPGQGLRLIYYSQIVNDFQKGDIAEGYSVSREKKESFPLTVTSAQKNPTAFYLCATPRGREPCYEQYFGPGTRLTVT.